This T cell receptor (beta chain) was sequenced in a study of control samples from healthy donors and cancer patients. Sequencing was performed with immunoSEQ multiplex PCR; in TCRdb, only in-frame clones are kept and a portion is missing. The repertoire holds tens of thousands of clones, with 79% as singletons. The CDR3 loop spans 16 amino acids. Unmatched junction bases numbered 9, after V lost 3 bases and J lost 8 bases. Germline-derived CDR1 and CDR2 are KGHSH and LQKENI. The clonotype comes from a man aged 60-69 years with head and neck cancer. Sequenced input: PBMCs. The genes are TRBV18 and TRBJ1-4; 10 nucleotides match TRBD1. CDR3 DNA sequence: TGTGCCAGCTCACCTCAGTGGGGACAGGGGAACGAAAAACTGTTTTTT. Its protein product is CASSPQWGQGNEKLFF.